What follows describes a single T cell receptor (beta chain). Its antigen is currently unknown. Ipilimumab-mediated CTLA-4 blockade plus focal radiation was given to patients having chemo-refractory metastatic non-small-cell lung cancer. TCRdb's copy holds only in-frame clones and misses some; the assay was immunoSEQ multiplex PCR. The sample records approximately 82,000 clones, roughly four fifths being singletons. The sample belongs to a study of radiotherapy plus CTLA-4 blockade in lung cancer. Across the study: Disease control was achieved by around 33% of patients, and objective responses by less than 20%. Points from the study as a whole: Blood saw expansion of tumor-derived TCR clones after radiotherapy plus ipilimumab.

From germline, CDR1 is LNHDA and CDR2 SQIVND (reference sequence). CDR3 length equals 17 residues. The V segment lost 0 bases and the J segment 2 bases; nucleotides outside the gene matches: 8. The sequenced sample was peripheral blood, obtained from a patient treated with radiotherapy plus ipilimumab. The genes are TRBV19 and TRBJ2-5, with TRBD2 matching over 8 bases. This TCR derives from a human donor with non-small cell lung cancer that progressed on radiotherapy plus ipilimumab. CDR3 DNA: TGTGCCAGTAGTATAGATCGGGAGGGGAGGGGACAAGAGACCCAGTACTTC. It translates to CASSIDREGRGQETQYF.